The 32 T cell receptor beta chains listed next were all sequenced from one sample in a study of T cell responses to AZD1222 COVID-19 vaccine. The data were produced by immunoSEQ multiplex PCR, yet TCRdb's version contains in-frame clones alone and is incomplete. Here the sample spans about 150,000 clones, approximately 91% being singletons. The sample here was peripheral blood, taken 28 days after the second AZD1222 dose. The receptors were sampled from an adult who received the AZD1222 COVID-19 vaccine.

The gene calls are TRBV2 and TRBJ1-5; no firm D call. Germline assignment: CDR1 SNHLY and CDR2 FYNNEI. Trimming removed 6 bases from V and 5 bases from J, with 14 bases in between. The CDR3 length is 14 residues. In nucleotides, the CDR3 is TGTGCCAGCAGCCCCATCCAACGCGATCAGCCCCAGCATTTT. Translating it yields CASSPIQRDQPQHF.

This clone was picked up one time. The chain is built from TRBV5-1 and TRBJ1-1, with D maybe TRBD1 (6 bases). V was shortened by 4 bases and J by 3 bases, with 10 bases between the two germline ends. The CDR3 is 13 amino acids. Germline V lookup: CDR1 SGHRS, CDR2 YFSETQ. CDR3 residues: CASSLGQYTEAFF. CDR3 bases: TGCGCCAGCAGCCTTGGACAGTACACTGAAGCTTTCTTT.

The J gene is TRBJ1-5, the V gene TRBV9; D may be TRBD1 (5 bases). V was trimmed by 0 bases and J by 3 bases, leaving 10 bases between them. The CDR3 contains 15 residues. Germline V gene data show CDR1 as SGDLS and CDR2 as YYNGEE. CDR3 in amino acids: CASSVADRPNQPQHF. The CDR3 DNA reads TGTGCCAGCAGCGTAGCCGACAGACCCAATCAGCCCCAGCATTTT.

The chain uses TRBV9 and TRBJ2-1; TRBD1 matches at 8 bases. Germline V gene sequence: CDR1 SGDLS, CDR2 YYNGEE. V lost 0 bases, J lost 6 bases, and 5 bases stayed unmatched. This CDR3 comprises 15 residues. The CDR3 here is CASSVGGQESNEQFF. In DNA form, the CDR3 reads TGTGCCAGCAGCGTAGGGGGACAGGAATCCAATGAGCAGTTCTTC.

This clone occurred once. J is TRBJ2-3 and V is TRBV2, with 9 nucleotides matching TRBD1. J was trimmed by 3 bases and V by 10 bases; bases with no gene match: 11. The germline CDR1 and CDR2 sequences are SNHLY and FYNNEI. The CDR3 has 15 residues. CDR3 sequence reads: CATGRTGARTDTQYF. CDR3 nucleotides: TGTGCCACAGGAAGGACAGGGGCTCGGACAGATACGCAGTATTTT.

The DNA of the CDR3 is TGCAGCGTTGAGGGACAGGGGGGAACTGAAGCTTTCTTT. Encoded protein: CSVEGQGGTEAFF. The genes are TRBV29-1 and TRBJ1-1, with TRBD1 matching over 11 bases. The CDR3 is 13 residues long. V shed 3 bases, J shed 5 bases, and the junction held 2 bases outside the gene matches. The germline V gene has CDR1 SQVTM and CDR2 ANQGSEA.

The chain uses TRBV7-3 and TRBJ2-2; 8 bases fit TRBD2. J gave up 15 bases and V 5 bases, and 20 bases lay outside the gene matches. CDR3 length equals 16 residues. The germline V gene has CDR1 SGHTA and CDR2 FQGTGA. CDR3 protein: CASSGAGAGGDRLMFF. CDR3 bases: TGTGCCAGCAGCGGAGCGGGGGCTGGCGGGGATCGGTTGATGTTTTTT.

The chain joins TRBV2 to TRBJ1-1; no clear D gene. CDR1 is SNHLY and CDR2 is FYNNEI in the germline V gene. The V end lost 7 bases, the J end lost 0 bases, and 9 bases lay between the germline ends. This CDR3 spans 13 amino acids. CDR3 nucleotide sequence: TGTGCCAGCACCCACCGCCTGAACACTGAAGCTTTCTTT. It codes for CASTHRLNTEAFF.

CDR3 in amino acids: CASTKGREAFF. The CDR3 nucleotides are TGTGCCAGCACCAAGGGCAGGGAAGCTTTCTTT. This chain connects TRBV7-9 to TRBJ1-1; D call uncertain. Trimming shortened V by 7 bases and J by 8 bases, and 11 bases separated the two germline ends. The germline V gene has CDR1 SEHNR and CDR2 FQNEAQ (reference sequence). The CDR3 length is 11 residues.

The genes are TRBV29-1 and TRBJ1-3; D is unclear. The ends were cut back, 4 bases at V and 4 bases at J, with 8 bases in the middle. The germline gives CDR1 SQVTM, CDR2 ANQGSEA. The CDR3 runs to 12 residues. CDR3 coding DNA: TGCAGCGTTGCGCCGCAGGGAAACACCATATATTTT. As protein: CSVAPQGNTIYF. Full variable domain (remainder filled in from reference TRBV29-1 and TRBJ1-3): SAVISQKPSRDICQRGTSLTIQCQVDSQVTMMFWYRQQPGQSLTLIATANQGSEATYESGFVIDKFPISRPNLTFSTLTVSNMSPEDSSIYLCSVAPQGNTIYFGEGSWLTVV.

This chain uses TRBV24-1 with TRBJ2-2, with D perhaps matching TRBD2 (7 bases). The CDR3 covers 17 residues. The germline V gene has CDR1 KGHDR and CDR2 SFDVKD. The V gene lost 9 bases and the J gene lost 4 bases, with 23 bases spanning the gap. The CDR3: CATSYPGGREATGELFF. The CDR3 DNA is TGTGCCACCTCCTATCCCGGGGGGCGCGAAGCCACCGGGGAGCTGTTTTTT.

The rearrangement links TRBV6-6 to TRBJ2-5, with D perhaps matching TRBD2 (6 bases). Germline V gene lookup returns CDR1 MNHNY and CDR2 SVGAGI (reference sequence). The CDR3 is made up of 15 amino acids. The ends were cut back, 6 bases at V and 1 base at J, with 15 bases in the middle. CDR3 in DNA: TGTGCCAGCAGGGACATAGCGGAGCTCCAAGAGACCCAGTACTTC. This gives the protein CASRDIAELQETQYF.

The chain carries TRBV2 and TRBJ1-5; 9 nucleotides match TRBD1. CDR3 length: 15 residues. Per germline, CDR1 SNHLY and CDR2 FYNNEI. The ends lost 3 bases at V and 5 bases at J; junction bases unmatched: 5. CDR3: CASSDSTGGHQPQHF. The CDR3 bases are TGTGCCAGCAGTGATTCGACAGGGGGGCATCAGCCCCAGCATTTT.

V and J are TRBV7-2 and TRBJ2-4; D may be TRBD2 (6 bases). The V gene lost 6 bases and the J gene lost 0 bases, with 18 bases spanning the gap. Germline loops: CDR1 SGHTA, CDR2 FQGNSA. CDR3 length: 17 residues. CDR3 sequence: CASSQRGGDVAKNIQYF. Written as DNA, the CDR3 is TGTGCCAGCAGTCAACGGGGCGGGGATGTAGCCAAAAACATTCAGTACTTC.

The chain uses TRBV6-5 and TRBJ1-6, with TRBD1 as a possible D gene (5 bases). V was pared by 2 bases and J by 0 bases, with 8 bases between. Germline V CDR1 and CDR2: MNHEY, SVGAGI. The CDR3 consists of 16 residues. The CDR3 nucleotides are TGTGCCAGCAGTTACGAAGGGGTCTCCTATAATTCACCCCTCCACTTT. It yields the protein CASSYEGVSYNSPLHF.

The chain employs TRBV5-4 and TRBJ2-7; TRBD2 agrees at 13 bases. CDR1 is SGHNT, CDR2 YYREEE, per germline (reference sequence). This CDR3 has 15 amino acids. Losses at the gene ends were 0 bases for V and 4 bases for J; bases not matched to a gene: 1. DNA for the CDR3: TGTGCCAGCAGCTTGGGGACTAGCGGGGGTTACGAGCAGTACTTC. Protein sequence: CASSLGTSGGYEQYF.

The chain uses TRBV3-1 (or the pseudogene TRBV3-2) and TRBJ2-7; D remains ambiguous. The CDR3 covers 12 residues. Trimming stripped 4 bases from V and 5 bases from J, with 9 bases between. Germline CDR1 LGHDT, CDR2 YNNKEL (reference sequence). CDR3 sequence (DNA): TGTGCCAGCAGCCCCTCCGGCCACGAGCAGTACTTC. This gives the protein CASSPSGHEQYF.

A word on this clone: A read error may produce the germline difference seen at one junction end. The genes are TRBV7-7 and TRBJ2-2; D call uncertain. Germline V gene lookup returns CDR1 SSHAT and CDR2 FNYEAQ (reference sequence). There are 15 residues in the CDR3. The CDR3 loop is CASRQHLANTGELFF. In DNA form, the CDR3 reads TGTGCTAGCAGACAACACCTCGCGAACACCGGGGAGCTGTTTTTT.

The CDR3 is CASGLFTASPNTEAFF. The CDR3 DNA sequence: TGTGCTAGTGGTTTGTTCACAGCGAGCCCGAACACTGAAGCTTTCTTT. This chain connects TRBV12-5 to TRBJ1-1; no definite D call. This CDR3 region has 16 residues. V was pared by 2 bases and J by 1 base, with 14 bases between. CDR1 is LGHNT, CDR2 FRNRAP, per germline. The complete variable domain, with remaining parts taken from reference TRBV12-5 and TRBJ1-1, reads DARVTQTPRHKVTEMGQEVTMRCQPILGHNTVFWYRQTMMQGLELLAYFRNRAPLDDSGMPKDRFSAEMPDATLATLKIQPSEPRDSAVYFCASGLFTASPNTEAFFGQGTRLTVV.

This clone was seen a handful of times. The junction differs from germline at one of its ends, possibly a read error. This chain links TRBV2 with TRBJ1-2, with TRBD1 matching 12 bases. Germline V gene data show CDR1 as SNHLY and CDR2 as FYNNEI. The CDR3 runs to 12 residues. The CDR3 region has the DNA TGTGCCAGCAGTGTAGGGGACAGGGGGCGCGACTTC. Its translation: CASSVGDRGRDF.

This chain joins TRBV7-8 and TRBJ1-2; 7 bases align to TRBD1. The CDR3 is 15 residues long. V was clipped by 5 bases and J by 0 bases; unmatched bases: 6. Germline V gene sequence: CDR1 SGHVS, CDR2 FQNEAQ. The CDR3 sequence: CASSARDSSNYGYTF. The CDR3 nucleotides are TGTGCCAGCAGCGCCCGGGACAGTTCTAACTATGGCTACACCTTC.

The CDR3 here is CATSIRQGLTGNTIYF. CDR3 bases: TGTGCCACCAGCATTAGACAGGGGCTTACTGGAAACACCATATATTTT. V usage is TRBV15 and J usage is TRBJ1-3; TRBD1 matches 8 bases. The germline gives CDR1 LNHNV, CDR2 YYDKDF (reference sequence). The junction had 7 bases not matched to a gene; V was cut back by 4 bases and J by 2 bases. This CDR3 has 16 residues.

CDR3 loop: CASSFETGRYEQYF. CDR3 coding DNA: TGTGCCAGCAGCTTTGAGACAGGACGATACGAGCAGTACTTC. The chain combines TRBV7-9 with TRBJ2-7, with D perhaps matching TRBD1 (6 bases). The CDR3 is made up of 14 amino acids. V was pared by 3 bases and J by 4 bases, with 13 bases between. From germline, CDR1 is SEHNR and CDR2 FQNEAQ (reference sequence).

This sequence joins TRBV6-1 and TRBJ2-7; D is perhaps TRBD2 (6 bases). This CDR3 has 15 residues. From germline, CDR1 is MNHNS and CDR2 SASEGT. The V gene lost 3 bases and the J gene lost 2 bases, with 14 bases spanning the gap. Written as DNA, the CDR3 is TGTGCCAGCAGTGACCCTTCCGGGAGAGCCTACGAGCAGTACTTC. It is translated as CASSDPSGRAYEQYF.

J is TRBJ2-7 and V is TRBV6-2 or TRBV6-3; D assignment may be TRBD1 or TRBD2 (5 bases each). The length of the CDR3 is 15 residues. V was cut by 2 bases and J by 5 bases, with 16 bases left in between. Per germline, CDR1 MNHEY and CDR2 SVGEGT. For the CDR3, the DNA is TGTGCCAGCAGTTACGGCATCCGGGACGCCAACGAGCAGTACTTC. Translated: CASSYGIRDANEQYF.

The rearrangement links TRBV29-1 to TRBJ2-7, with 7 bases that match TRBD1. The CDR3 runs 13 residues. The germline V gene encodes CDR1 SQVTM and CDR2 ANQGSEA. Germline trimming cut 6 bases from V and 3 bases from J; bases unmatched to any gene: 8. The CDR3 DNA is TGCAGCGTGTTGGGACAGCAGAACTACGAGCAGTACTTC. Amino acids: CSVLGQQNYEQYF.

The V gene is TRBV18, the J gene TRBJ1-2; D is uncertain. CDR1 and CDR2 from the germline V gene are KGHSH and LQKENI. Trimming took 3 bases from V and 4 from J, leaving 12 bases between them. The CDR3 consists of 14 residues. DNA of the CDR3: TGTGCCAGCTCACCCCCGGGGAGGGTCTATGGCTACACCTTC. This encodes CASSPPGRVYGYTF.

The rearrangement uses TRBV5-1 and TRBJ1-2, with D tentatively TRBD1 (6 bases). V gave up 0 bases and J gave up 4 bases, with 10 bases separating them. Germline V gene sequence: CDR1 SGHRS, CDR2 YFSETQ. CDR3 length: 14 residues. This chain's CDR3 is CASSLVAGAYGYTF. CDR3 nucleotide sequence: TGCGCCAGCAGCTTGGTGGCAGGGGCCTATGGCTACACCTTC.

The gene calls are TRBV7-9 and TRBJ1-2; no clear D. In germline, CDR1 is SEHNR, CDR2 FQNEAQ (reference sequence). V lost 6 bases and J lost 4, with 12 bases in between. This CDR3 is 13 amino acids long. The CDR3: CASRTARLYGYTF. The CDR3 DNA is TGTGCCAGCAGGACGGCCAGACTCTATGGCTACACCTTC. Complete variable domain (other parts from reference TRBV7-9 and TRBJ1-2): DTGVSQNPRHKITKRGQNVTFRCDPISEHNRLYWYRQTLGQGPEFLTYFQNEAQLEKSRLLSDRFSAERPKGSFSTLEIQRTEQGDSAMYLCASRTARLYGYTFGSGTRLTVV.

V usage is TRBV10-2 and J usage is TRBJ1-1; 8 nucleotides align to TRBD1. In germline, CDR1 is WSHSY, CDR2 SAAADI. The V and J ends lost 5 bases and 6 bases, in that order; junction bases with no gene match: 14. The CDR3 is 16 residues long. The CDR3 coding sequence is TGCGCCAGCAGTCAGGGGGCGGCCTACGGGAGTGCTGAAGCTTTCTTT. Amino acids: CASSQGAAYGSAEAFF.

The rearrangement joins TRBV5-1 to TRBJ1-6, with TRBD1 as a possible D gene (6 bases). The CDR3 is made up of 14 amino acids. The germline V gene has CDR1 SGHRS and CDR2 YFSETQ. Trimming took 0 bases from V and 7 from J, leaving 8 bases between them. CDR3 amino acids: CASSLDRANSPLHF. The CDR3 coding sequence is TGCGCCAGCAGCTTGGACAGGGCGAATTCACCCCTCCACTTT.

The chain joins TRBV6-5 to TRBJ1-2, with no clear D. Per germline, CDR1 MNHEY and CDR2 SVGAGI. The CDR3 loop spans 14 amino acids. Trimming took off 0 bases at V and 4 bases at J, with 9 bases between the two ends. CDR3 loop: CASSYSGGSYGYTF. The CDR3 bases are TGTGCCAGCAGTTACTCTGGTGGCAGCTATGGCTACACCTTC.